These 23 T cell receptor beta chains were all obtained from the same sample, sequenced in a study of PD-L1 blockade in urothelial cancer. The data were produced by immunoSEQ multiplex PCR, yet TCRdb's version contains in-frame clones alone and is incomplete. The sample holds around 26,000 clones, around nine tenths seen once. The sequencing used PBMCs, collected around atezolizumab (anti-PD-L1) treatment. The receptors shown here come from a man aged 60 to 69 with urothelial cancer.

The chain carries TRBV11-2 and TRBJ2-7; D is unresolved. This CDR3 comprises 13 residues. Germline CDR1 is SGHAT and CDR2 is FQNNGV. The germline V and J ends were trimmed by 1 base and 3 bases, with 7 bases remaining between them. This CDR3 is CASSLVDNYEQYF. The CDR3 nucleotides read TGTGCCAGCAGCTTAGTTGACAACTACGAGCAGTACTTC.

This rearrangement joins TRBV27 to TRBJ2-3; possible D gene TRBD1, 5 bases. The germline gives CDR1 MNHEY, CDR2 SMNVEV (reference sequence). The CDR3 is 13 amino acids. V lost 6 bases to trimming and J lost 2 bases, with 9 bases between them. The CDR3 DNA follows: TGTGCCAGCAGGGCCAGGGTCACAGATACGCAGTATTTT. Translated: CASRARVTDTQYF.

V is TRBV21-1 and J is TRBJ2-7; TRBD2 reflects the table's D call only, with no check against the DNA. TRBV21-1 is a pseudogene. This CDR3 contains 16 residues. CDR3 region: CASSKAASSGTYEQYF. In DNA, the CDR3 is TGTGCCAGCAGCAAAGCCGCATCTAGCGGTACCTACGAGCAGTACTTC.

The chain has TRBV29-1 and TRBJ1-1; D not resolved. The germline V and J ends were trimmed by 7 bases and 4 bases, with 10 bases remaining between them. The germline gives CDR1 SQVTM, CDR2 ANQGSEA. This CDR3 has 11 amino acids. The chain's CDR3 is CSGHGSTEAFF. For the CDR3, the DNA is TGCAGCGGGCATGGGAGCACTGAAGCTTTCTTT.

The rearrangement links TRBV11-3 to TRBJ1-5; D ambiguous. Germline-derived CDR1 and CDR2 are SGHNT and YENEEA. The CDR3 runs 18 residues. The V gene lost 1 base and the J gene lost 0 bases, with 16 bases spanning the gap. The CDR3 loop reads CASSLGSTRMDSNQPQHF. The CDR3 DNA follows: TGTGCCAGCAGCTTAGGGTCAACGAGGATGGATAGCAATCAGCCCCAGCATTTT. Combining the CDR3 with reference TRBV11-3 and TRBJ1-5 gives the whole variable domain EAGVVQSPRYKIIEKKQPVAFWCNPISGHNTLYWYLQNLGQGPELLIRYENEEAVDDSQLPKDRFSAERLKGVDSTLKIQPAELGDSAVYLCASSLGSTRMDSNQPQHFGDGTRLSIL.

V and J are TRBV30 and TRBJ1-1; perhaps TRBD1 as D (5 bases). V shed 7 bases and J shed 2 bases, with 14 bases lying between them. The CDR3 is made up of 13 amino acids. The germline gives CDR1 GTSNPN, CDR2 SVGIG (reference sequence). CDR3 amino acids: CASTGTLNTEAFF. CDR3 nucleotide sequence: TGTGCCTCCACCGGGACTCTTAACACTGAAGCTTTCTTT.

This chain connects TRBV4-1 to TRBJ2-1; 9 bases align to TRBD2. CDR1 MGHRA and CDR2 YSYEKL come from the germline V gene. The J segment lost 8 bases and the V segment lost 6 bases, leaving 11 bases of the junction unmatched. CDR3 length equals 15 residues. The CDR3 DNA is TGCGCCAGCAGTTTCGGCGGGGGGGCATTTGATGAGCAGTTCTTC. Its translation: CASSFGGGAFDEQFF.

J is TRBJ1-1 and V is TRBV5-6, with 9 bases that match TRBD1. Germline CDR1 and CDR2: SGHDT and YYEEEE. V shed 2 bases and J 7 bases; nucleotides not matched to a gene: 6. The CDR3 has 14 amino acids. CDR3 sequence: CASSLFDRGNEAFF. The CDR3, as DNA: TGTGCCAGCAGCTTATTCGACAGGGGGAATGAAGCTTTCTTT.

This chain connects TRBV19 to TRBJ1-2; 9 bases are a match to TRBD1. The CDR3 has 18 amino acids. The germline V gene encodes CDR1 LNHDA and CDR2 SQIVND (reference sequence). V dropped 4 bases and J dropped 3; count of bases not matched to a gene: 15. As DNA, the CDR3 is TGTGCCAGTAGTACCCCGGGACAGGGAATCCGATTATACTATGGCTACACCTTC. This codes for CASSTPGQGIRLYYGYTF.

This chain connects TRBV4-2 to TRBJ2-5, with no clear D. CDR1 and CDR2 (germline): LGHNA, YNFKEQ. The length of the CDR3 is 13 residues. Trimming removed 0 bases from V and 5 bases from J, with 7 bases in between. This chain's CDR3 is CASSQDVGETQYF. In DNA form, the CDR3 reads TGTGCCAGCAGCCAAGATGTGGGCGAGACCCAGTACTTC.

The chain has TRBV18 and TRBJ2-3, with 10 bases aligning to TRBD2. V was clipped by 4 bases and J by 1 base; unmatched bases: 8. The CDR3 is 17 residues long. Germline CDR1 reads KGHSH; CDR2 reads LQKENI. CDR3 region: CASSLTGGTSGTDTQYF. The CDR3 DNA follows: TGTGCCAGCTCACTCACTGGGGGGACTAGCGGCACAGATACGCAGTATTTT.

The chain couples TRBV11-1 to TRBJ2-1; 11 nucleotides line up with TRBD1. CDR1 and CDR2 from the germline V gene are SGHAT and FQDESV (reference sequence). There are 16 residues in the CDR3. V lost 3 bases and J lost 4; bases outside the gene matches: 5. The chain's CDR3 is CASSLGDRGAYNEQFF. CDR3 DNA: TGTGCCAGCAGCTTGGGGGACAGGGGGGCTTACAATGAGCAGTTCTTC. The full variable domain, with the rest looked up from reference TRBV11-1 and TRBJ2-1, is EAEVAQSPRYKITEKSQAVAFWCDPISGHATLYWYRQILGQGPELLVQFQDESVVDDSQLPKDRFSAERLKGVDSTLKIQPAELGDSAMYLCASSLGDRGAYNEQFFGPGTRLTVL.

This chain links TRBV7-2 with TRBJ1-6, with D possibly TRBD1 on 5 matching bases. Germline V lookup: CDR1 SGHTA, CDR2 FQGNSA. The CDR3 spans 14 residues. With 2 bases removed from V and 8 bases from J, the gap between germline ends came to 10 bases. CDR3 DNA sequence: TGTGCCAGCAGCTTAAGGGGCAGGGATTCACCCCTCCACTTT. Translated, it gives CASSLRGRDSPLHF.

J is TRBJ1-3 and V is TRBV19; no clear D. There are 15 residues in the CDR3. Germline values: CDR1 LNHDA, CDR2 SQIVND (reference sequence). Trimming stripped 5 bases from V and 0 bases from J, with 11 bases between. The CDR3 DNA follows: TGTGCCAGTAGTTTGGAGGGAATCTCTGGAAACACCATATATTTT. Its protein is CASSLEGISGNTIYF.

V gene TRBV11-2 combines with J gene TRBJ1-6; weak D call: TRBD1 (6 bases). There are 17 residues in the CDR3. Trimming left V 1 base short and J 0 bases short, with 10 bases between. Germline-derived CDR1 and CDR2 are SGHAT and FQNNGV. CDR3 sequence (DNA): TGTGCCAGCAGCTTAGGTGGGGGCAGCTCCTATAATTCACCCCTCCACTTT. It is translated as CASSLGGGSSYNSPLHF. Full variable domain (rest looked up from reference TRBV11-2 and TRBJ1-6): EAGVAQSPRYKIIEKRQSVAFWCNPISGHATLYWYQQILGQGPKLLIQFQNNGVVDDSQLPKDRFSAERLKGVDSTLKIQPAKLEDSAVYLCASSLGGGSSYNSPLHFGNGTRLTVT.

The chain is built from TRBV7-9 and TRBJ2-3; TRBD2 aligns across 7 bases. The CDR3 has 15 amino acids. V lost 2 bases to trimming and J lost 1 base; unmatched junction nucleotides: 3. The germline gives CDR1 SEHNR, CDR2 FQNEAQ (reference sequence). CDR3 DNA: TGTGCCAGCAGCTTATACAGCGGGGGCACAGATACGCAGTATTTT. This translates into CASSLYSGGTDTQYF.

This clone was picked up a small number of times. The rearrangement links TRBV19 to TRBJ1-1; D is perhaps TRBD1 (6 bases). The CDR3 totals 13 residues. V was trimmed by 7 bases and J by 6 bases, leaving 15 bases between them. From germline, CDR1 is LNHDA and CDR2 SQIVND (reference sequence). CDR3 DNA sequence: TGTGCCAGTAAAGGTCAGGGGTTGCCTGAAGCTTTCTTT. This gives the protein CASKGQGLPEAFF.

V and J are TRBV10-2 and TRBJ2-7; TRBD1 might be the D (5 bases). V lost 3 bases to trimming and J lost 4 bases, with 13 bases between them. There are 14 residues in the CDR3. Germline assignment: CDR1 WSHSY and CDR2 SAAADI. The CDR3 spells CASSESGIVYEQYF. CDR3 in DNA: TGCGCCAGCAGTGAATCAGGGATTGTGTACGAGCAGTACTTC.

In this sample, this clone turned up once. V gene TRBV9 combines with J gene TRBJ2-7; TRBD1 matches at 8 bases. There are 14 residues in the CDR3. With 0 bases clipped from V and 6 bases from J, the junction kept 5 bases outside the gene matches. The germline CDR1 and CDR2 sequences are SGDLS and YYNGEE. Written as DNA, the CDR3 is TGTGCCAGCAGCGTAGAGGACAGGGTAGGCGAGCAGTACTTC. Translated, it gives CASSVEDRVGEQYF.

The chain links TRBV6-5 to TRBJ2-2; D remains unclear. Per the germline V gene, CDR1 is MNHEY and CDR2 is SVGAGI. Trimming left V 7 bases short and J 1 base short, with 13 bases between. The length of the CDR3 is 15 residues. The DNA for the CDR3 is TGTGCCAGCACCAAAAGAACAGTGAACACCGGGGAGCTGTTTTTT. It specifies CASTKRTVNTGELFF.

This clone came up once. The gene calls are TRBV5-1 and TRBJ1-5, with 7 bases identical to TRBD1. Trimming took 4 bases from V and 2 from J; bases not matched to a gene: 6. CDR1 SGHRS and CDR2 YFSETQ come from the germline V gene. CDR3 size: 15 residues. CDR3 region: CASSETGEGNQPQHF. The CDR3 nucleotides read TGCGCCAGCAGCGAAACAGGGGAGGGCAATCAGCCCCAGCATTTT.

This rearrangement joins TRBV18 to TRBJ2-5, with D possibly being TRBD2 (5 bases). The CDR3 is 13 amino acids. Trimming cost V 1 base and J 3 bases, with 6 bases left between them. The V gene's germline CDR1 is KGHSH and CDR2 LQKENI. The CDR3 DNA reads as TGTGCCAGCTCACCACTCGGGAAAGAGACCCAGTACTTC. Translated, it gives CASSPLGKETQYF.

V is TRBV4-3 and J is TRBJ1-6; tentatively, D is TRBD1 (5 bases). This CDR3 region has 15 residues. Germline V gene sequence: CDR1 LGHNA, CDR2 YSLEER. Trimming stripped 0 bases from V and 9 bases from J, with 12 bases between. In DNA, the CDR3 is TGCGCCAGCAGCCAAGATCGGGGGTTTGGTTCACCCCTCCACTTT. Translation: CASSQDRGFGSPLHF.